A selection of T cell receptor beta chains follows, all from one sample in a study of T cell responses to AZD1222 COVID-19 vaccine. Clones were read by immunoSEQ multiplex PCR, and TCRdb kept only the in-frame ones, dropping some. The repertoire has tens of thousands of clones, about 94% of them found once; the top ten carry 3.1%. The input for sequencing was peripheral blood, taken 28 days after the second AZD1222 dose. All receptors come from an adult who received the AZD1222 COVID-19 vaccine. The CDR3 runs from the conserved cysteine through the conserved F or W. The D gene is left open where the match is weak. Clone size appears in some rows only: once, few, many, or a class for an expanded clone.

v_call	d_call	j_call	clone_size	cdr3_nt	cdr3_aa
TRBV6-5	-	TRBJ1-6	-	TGTGCCAGCAGGCCAGAAGGGGCGGTCGATTCACCCCTCCACTTT	CASRPEGAVDSPLHF
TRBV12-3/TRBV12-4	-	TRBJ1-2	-	TGTGCCAGCAGGTCGGGTCCTGGCGGTGGCTACACCTTC	CASRSGPGGGYTF
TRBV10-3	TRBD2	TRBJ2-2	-	TGTGCCATCAGTGAGAGGGGACTAGCGGGGCAGAACACCGGGGAGCTGTTTTTT	CAISERGLAGQNTGELFF
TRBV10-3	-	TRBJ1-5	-	TGTGCCATCAGTGAGGGCAGGGAGCATAATCAGCCCCAGCATTTT	CAISEGREHNQPQHF
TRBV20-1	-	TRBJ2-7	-	TGCAGTGCTGGAGGACGGGACGAGCAGTACTTC	CSAGGRDEQYF
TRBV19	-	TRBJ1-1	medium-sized	TGTGCCAGTAGATTCCCAGATACTGAAGCTTTCTTT	CASRFPDTEAFF
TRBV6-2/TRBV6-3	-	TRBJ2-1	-	TGTGCCAGCAGTTCCCCCGGGAGTACCAAACGGGCCTACAATGAGCAGTTCTTC	CASSSPGSTKRAYNEQFF
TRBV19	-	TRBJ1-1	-	TGTGCCAGTAGTACTCCGGGCCGGGGGCCTGAAGCTTTCTTT	CASSTPGRGPEAFF
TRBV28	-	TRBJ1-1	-	TGTGCCAGCAGTTTACCGAACACTGAAGCTTTCTTT	CASSLPNTEAFF
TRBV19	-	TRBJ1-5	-	TGTGCCAGTAGTATCGGGCAGGGGAATAATCAGCCCCAGCATTTT	CASSIGQGNNQPQHF
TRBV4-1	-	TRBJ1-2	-	TGCGCCAGCAGCCCAGCTCCCAACGGGTCTAACTATGGCTACACCTTC	CASSPAPNGSNYGYTF
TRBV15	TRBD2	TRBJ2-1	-	TGTGCCACCAGCAGCAACCCTGGGCTAGCGGGGATGAATGAGCAGTTCTTC	CATSSNPGLAGMNEQFF
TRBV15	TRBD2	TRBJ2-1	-	TGTGCCACCAGCAGAGATAAAAAGAGTTGGACGATCCCAGCGGGATACAATGAGCAGTTCTTC	CATSRDKKSWTIPAGYNEQFF
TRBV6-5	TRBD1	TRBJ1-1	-	TGTGCCAGCAGTTTCACAGGGGCCAACACTGAAGCTTTCTTT	CASSFTGANTEAFF
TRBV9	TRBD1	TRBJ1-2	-	TGTGCCAGCAGCGTAGATGGCAGGGGGGGAGGTGGCTACACCTTC	CASSVDGRGGGGYTF
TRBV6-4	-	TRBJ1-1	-	TGTGCCAGCCGAAATACCGACAGGAACACTGAAGCTTTCTTT	CASRNTDRNTEAFF
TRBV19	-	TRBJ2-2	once	TGTGCCAGTAGATGGGGACCACTAAACACCGGGGAGCTGTTTTTT	CASRWGPLNTGELFF
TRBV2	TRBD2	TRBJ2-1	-	TGTGCCAGCAGCCGGACTAGTGGGGAGCAGTTCTTC	CASSRTSGEQFF
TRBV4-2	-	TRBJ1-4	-	TGTGCCAGCAGCCAAAATACGAGGGCGAGGGAAGCTAATGAAAAACTGTTTTTT	CASSQNTRAREANEKLFF
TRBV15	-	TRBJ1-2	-	TGTGCCACCAGAGGGGAGGGTGGTCAGAGTCTCTATGGCTACACCTTC	CATRGEGGQSLYGYTF
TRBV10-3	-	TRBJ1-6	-	TGTGCCATCAGTGCCGGGTCACAGGGTTCACCCCTCCACTTT	CAISAGSQGSPLHF
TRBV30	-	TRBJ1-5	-	TGTGCCTGGAGTAGGGGACACCAGAGCAATCAGCCCCAGCATTTT	CAWSRGHQSNQPQHF
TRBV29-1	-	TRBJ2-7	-	TGCAGCGTTGAGGATGCATACGAGCAGTACTTC	CSVEDAYEQYF
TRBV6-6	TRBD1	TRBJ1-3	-	TGTGCCAGCAGTTGGGGCAGGGGGCGGTCTGGAAACACCATATATTTT	CASSWGRGRSGNTIYF
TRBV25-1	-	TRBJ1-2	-	TGTGCCAGCAGTGAATGGGGGACGCGCTATGGCTACACCTTC	CASSEWGTRYGYTF
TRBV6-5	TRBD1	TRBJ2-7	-	TGTGCCGCCAGCAGACAGGGGGCCTCCTACGAGCAGTACTTC	CAASRQGASYEQYF
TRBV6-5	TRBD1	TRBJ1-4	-	TGTGCCAGCAGTTATTACAACAGGGGAACGAGTGAAAAACTGTTTTTT	CASSYYNRGTSEKLFF
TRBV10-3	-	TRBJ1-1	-	TGTGCCACCTCAGACGTGATGAACACTGAAGCTTTCTTT	CATSDVMNTEAFF
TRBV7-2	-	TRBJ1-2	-	TGTGCCAGCAGACAAGGGGGACGGAACTATGGCTACACCTTC	CASRQGGRNYGYTF
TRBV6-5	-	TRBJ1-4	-	TGTGCCAGCAGTACTAGTGGGACTAATGAAAAACTGTTTTTT	CASSTSGTNEKLFF
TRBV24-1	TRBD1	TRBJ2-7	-	TGTGCCACCAGTGATTTGCGTGTCGGGACAGGTCCCTACGAGCAGTACTTC	CATSDLRVGTGPYEQYF
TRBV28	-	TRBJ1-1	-	TGTGCCACCACTAGTCAGAGGAACACTGAAGCTTTCTTT	CATTSQRNTEAFF
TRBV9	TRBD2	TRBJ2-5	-	TGTGCCAGCAGCCCTAGCGGGGCGTTCCAAGAGACCCAGTACTTC	CASSPSGAFQETQYF
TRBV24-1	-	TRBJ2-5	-	TGTGCCACCAGTGACTCGGGACACCAAGAGACCCAGTACTTC	CATSDSGHQETQYF
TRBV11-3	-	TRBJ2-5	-	TGTGCCAGCAGCCCTCAAGAGACCCAGTACTTC	CASSPQETQYF
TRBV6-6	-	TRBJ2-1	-	TGTGCCAGCAGTTACTACGGGGGATCGTCCTACAATGAGCAGTTCTTC	CASSYYGGSSYNEQFF
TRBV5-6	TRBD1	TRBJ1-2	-	TGTGCCAGCAGCCCCAGGGGGTTCTATGGCTACACCTTC	CASSPRGFYGYTF
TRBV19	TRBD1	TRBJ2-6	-	TGTGCCACCCGAGACCCGGGACAGGGGGGTCCCTCTGGGGCCAACGTCCTGACTTTC	CATRDPGQGGPSGANVLTF
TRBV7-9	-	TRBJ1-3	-	TGTGCCAGCAGCTTTACCCCCACCTCTGGAAACACCATATATTTT	CASSFTPTSGNTIYF
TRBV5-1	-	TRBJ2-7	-	TGCGCCAGCAGCCTCGGGCGTACAACCCTCTACGAGCAGTACTTC	CASSLGRTTLYEQYF
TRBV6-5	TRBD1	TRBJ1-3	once	TGTGCCACCTCCTCAGGGGGAACTGGAAACACCATATATTTT	CATSSGGTGNTIYF
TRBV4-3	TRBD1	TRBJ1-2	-	TGCGCCAGCAGCCAAGATCAGGCAGGGGGCGATCCCCACACCTTC	CASSQDQAGGDPHTF
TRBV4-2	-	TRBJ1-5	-	TGTGCCAGCAGCCAAGAAGAATTGGGCAATCAGCCCCAGCATTTT	CASSQEELGNQPQHF
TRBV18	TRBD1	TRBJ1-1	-	TGTGCCAGCTCACCAGGGACAGTGAACACTGAAGCTTTCTTT	CASSPGTVNTEAFF
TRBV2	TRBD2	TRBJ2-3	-	TGTGCCAGCAGCCCGTCCCTTTTAGCGGGGTGGGGCACAGATACGCAGTATTTT	CASSPSLLAGWGTDTQYF
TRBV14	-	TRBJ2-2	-	TGTGCCAGCAGCCGTACCGGGTCCCGGACAACCGGGGAGCTGTTTTTT	CASSRTGSRTTGELFF
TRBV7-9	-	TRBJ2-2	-	TGTGCCAGCAGTTACAGCACCGGGGAGCTGTTTTTT	CASSYSTGELFF
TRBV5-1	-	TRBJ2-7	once	TGCGCCAGCAGCTTGTCCCTTGCCTACGAGCAGTACTTC	CASSLSLAYEQYF
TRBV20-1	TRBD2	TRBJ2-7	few	TGCAGTGCTAGTCCTAGCGGGGGAAACTACGAGCAGTACTTC	CSASPSGGNYEQYF
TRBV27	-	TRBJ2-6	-	TGTGCCAGCAGTCTCAACGCTGGGGCCAACGTCCTGACTTTC	CASSLNAGANVLTF
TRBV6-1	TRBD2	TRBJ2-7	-	TGTGCCAGCAGTGATACGTGGGGGGGCGAGCAGTACTTC	CASSDTWGGEQYF